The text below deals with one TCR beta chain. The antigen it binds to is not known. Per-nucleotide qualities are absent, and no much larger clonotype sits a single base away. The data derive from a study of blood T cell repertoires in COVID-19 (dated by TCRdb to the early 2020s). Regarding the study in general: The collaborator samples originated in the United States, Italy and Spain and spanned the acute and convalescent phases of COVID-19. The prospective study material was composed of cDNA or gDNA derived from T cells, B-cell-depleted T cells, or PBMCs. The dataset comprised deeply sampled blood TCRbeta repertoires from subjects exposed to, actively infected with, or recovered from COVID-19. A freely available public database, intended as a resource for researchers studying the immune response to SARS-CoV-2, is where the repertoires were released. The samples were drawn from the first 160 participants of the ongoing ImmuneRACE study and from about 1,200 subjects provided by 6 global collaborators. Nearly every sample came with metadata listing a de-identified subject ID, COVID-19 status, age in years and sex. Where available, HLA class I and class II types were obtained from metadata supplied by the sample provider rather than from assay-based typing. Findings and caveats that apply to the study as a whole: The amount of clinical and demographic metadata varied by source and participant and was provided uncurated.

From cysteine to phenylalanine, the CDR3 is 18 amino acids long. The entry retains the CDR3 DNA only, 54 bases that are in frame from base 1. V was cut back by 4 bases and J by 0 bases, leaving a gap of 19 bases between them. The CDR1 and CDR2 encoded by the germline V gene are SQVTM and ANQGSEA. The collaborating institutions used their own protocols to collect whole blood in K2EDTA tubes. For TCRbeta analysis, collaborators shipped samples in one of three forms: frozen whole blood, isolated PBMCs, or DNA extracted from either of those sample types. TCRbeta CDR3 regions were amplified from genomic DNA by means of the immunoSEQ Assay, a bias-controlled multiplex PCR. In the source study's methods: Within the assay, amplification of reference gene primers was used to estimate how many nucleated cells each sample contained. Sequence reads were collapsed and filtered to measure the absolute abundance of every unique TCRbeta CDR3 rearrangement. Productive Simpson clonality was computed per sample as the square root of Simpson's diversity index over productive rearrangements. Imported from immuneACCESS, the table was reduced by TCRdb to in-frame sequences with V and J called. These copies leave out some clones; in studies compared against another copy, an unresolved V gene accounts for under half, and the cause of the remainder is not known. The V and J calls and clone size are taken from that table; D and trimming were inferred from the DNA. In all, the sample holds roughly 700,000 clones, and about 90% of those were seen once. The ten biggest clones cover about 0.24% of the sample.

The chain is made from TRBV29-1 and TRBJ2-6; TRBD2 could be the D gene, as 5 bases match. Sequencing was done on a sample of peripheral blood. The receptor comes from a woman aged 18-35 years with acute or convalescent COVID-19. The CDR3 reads CSVGAWGVYCSGANVLTF. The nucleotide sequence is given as TGCAGCGTTGGGGCTTGGGGAGTATATTGCTCTGGGGCCAACGTCCTGACTTTC.